The T cell receptor beta chain described here comes from a study of blood T cell repertoires in COVID-19. Across the study: COVID-19 samples, acute and convalescent, were from the United States, Italy and Spain.

The age range of participants was about 18 to 100 years, with residence in more than 20 US areas. Germline CDR1 is SGHVS and CDR2 is FQNEAQ. V was clipped by 5 bases and J by 8 bases; unmatched bases: 11. The CDR3 runs to 15 residues. Repertoires were generated with immunoSEQ multiplex PCR, while TCRdb's copy carries only in-frame clones and drops some. Among roughly 290,000 clones listed, roughly 85% were seen once. The J gene is TRBJ2-3, the V gene TRBV7-8; 9 positions match TRBD1. Material for sequencing was PBMCs or T cells enriched from blood (not recorded which). The origin of this receptor is a woman aged 40 to 50 who had recovered from COVID-19. DNA for the CDR3: TGTGCCAGCAGCATTAGACAGGGGGAGGTGGGTACGCAGTATTTT. Amino acids: CASSIRQGEVGTQYF.